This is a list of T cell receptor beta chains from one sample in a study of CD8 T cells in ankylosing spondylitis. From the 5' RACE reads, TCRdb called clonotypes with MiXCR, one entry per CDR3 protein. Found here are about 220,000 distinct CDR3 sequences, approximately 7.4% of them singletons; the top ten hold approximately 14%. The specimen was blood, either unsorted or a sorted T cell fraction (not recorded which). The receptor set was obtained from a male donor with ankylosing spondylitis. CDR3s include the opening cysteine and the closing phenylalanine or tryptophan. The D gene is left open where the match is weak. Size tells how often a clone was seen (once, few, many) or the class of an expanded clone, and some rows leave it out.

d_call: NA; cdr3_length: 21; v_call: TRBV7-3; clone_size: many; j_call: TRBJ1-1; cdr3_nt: TGTGCCAGCAGCTTAACCCCAGGGGCCACTGAGAAAATCGAAGAGATTACTGAAGCTTTCTTT; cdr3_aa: CASSLTPGATEKIEEITEAFF
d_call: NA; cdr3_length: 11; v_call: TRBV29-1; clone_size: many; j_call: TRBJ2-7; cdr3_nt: TGCAGCGTCGGCAAGCGCGACGAGCAGTACTTC; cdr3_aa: CSVGKRDEQYF
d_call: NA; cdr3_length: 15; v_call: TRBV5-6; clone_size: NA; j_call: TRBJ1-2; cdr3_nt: TGTGCCAGCAGCCTGCTCTTGGCAGATAACTATGGCTACACCTTC; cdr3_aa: CASSLLLADNYGYTF
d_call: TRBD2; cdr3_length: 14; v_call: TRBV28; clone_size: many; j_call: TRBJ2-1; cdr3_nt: TGTGCCAGCAGCTATAGCGGGCCCTACAATGAGCAGTTCTTC; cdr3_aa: CASSYSGPYNEQFF
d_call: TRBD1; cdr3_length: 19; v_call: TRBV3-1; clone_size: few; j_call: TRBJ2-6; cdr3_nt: TGTGCCAGCACCCACACCAAAATATCACAGGGGGCCGGGGCCAACGTCCTGACTTTC; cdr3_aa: CASTHTKISQGAGANVLTF
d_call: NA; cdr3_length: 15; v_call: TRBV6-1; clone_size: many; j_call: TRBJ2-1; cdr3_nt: TGTGCCAGCAGCTCTGGCTCGGGATTGTTCAATGAGCAGTTCTTC; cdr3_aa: CASSSGSGLFNEQFF
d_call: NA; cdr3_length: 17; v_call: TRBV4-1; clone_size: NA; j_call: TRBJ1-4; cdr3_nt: TGCGCCAGCAGCTCCTTAAACGGGCCAGCAACTAATGAAAAACTGTTTTTT; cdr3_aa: CASSSLNGPATNEKLFF
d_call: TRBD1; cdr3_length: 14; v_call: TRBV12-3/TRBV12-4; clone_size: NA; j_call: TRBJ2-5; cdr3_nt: TGTGCCAGCAGAAGGGACAGGGGCAGGGAGACCCAGTACTTC; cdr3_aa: CASRRDRGRETQYF
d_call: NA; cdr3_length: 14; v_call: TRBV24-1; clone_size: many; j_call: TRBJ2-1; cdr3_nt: TGTGCCACCAGTGATTTTCGGGGACGGAATGAGCAGTTCTTC; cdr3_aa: CATSDFRGRNEQFF
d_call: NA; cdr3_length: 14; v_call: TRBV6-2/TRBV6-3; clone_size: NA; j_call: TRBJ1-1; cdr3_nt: TGTGCCAGCACCCCGAGGGGCAGGGGCACTGAAGCTTTCTTT; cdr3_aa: CASTPRGRGTEAFF
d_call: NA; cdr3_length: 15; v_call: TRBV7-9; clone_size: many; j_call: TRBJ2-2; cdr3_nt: TGTGCCAGCAGCCCCCAGCGGACGAACACCGGGGAGCTGTTTTTT; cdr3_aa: CASSPQRTNTGELFF
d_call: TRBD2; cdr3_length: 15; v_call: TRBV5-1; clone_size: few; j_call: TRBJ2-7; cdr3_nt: TGCGCCAGCAGCTTGGAACGGGAGGGCCAACCCGAGCAGTACTTC; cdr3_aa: CASSLEREGQPEQYF
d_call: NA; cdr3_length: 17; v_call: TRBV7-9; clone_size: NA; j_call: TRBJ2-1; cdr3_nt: TGTGCCAGCAGCGTGGGGGACTCGGTCTTGTTCTTCGATGAGCAGTTCTTC; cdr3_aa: CASSVGDSVLFFDEQFF
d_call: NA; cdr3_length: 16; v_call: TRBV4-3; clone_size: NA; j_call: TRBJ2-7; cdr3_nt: TGCGCCAGCAGCAAAACTAGCGAGGGGGGGTGGTACGAGCAGTACTTC; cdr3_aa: CASSKTSEGGWYEQYF
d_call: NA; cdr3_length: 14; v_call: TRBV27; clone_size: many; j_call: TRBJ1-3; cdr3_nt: TGTGCCAGCAGCCCCGTCGGGAGGAAGAACACCATATATTTT; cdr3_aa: CASSPVGRKNTIYF
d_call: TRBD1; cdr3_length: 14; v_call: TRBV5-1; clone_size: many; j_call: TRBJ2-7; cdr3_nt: TGCGCCAGCAGCTTCGGGACAGGAACCTACGAGCAGTACTTC; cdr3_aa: CASSFGTGTYEQYF
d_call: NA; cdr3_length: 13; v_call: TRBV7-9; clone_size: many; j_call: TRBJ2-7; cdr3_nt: TGTGCCAGCAGCCCGTTGGGACACTACGAGCAGTACTTC; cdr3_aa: CASSPLGHYEQYF
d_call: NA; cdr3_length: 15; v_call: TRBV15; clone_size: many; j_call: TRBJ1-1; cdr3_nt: TGTGCCACCAGCAGAGACCTCTCTTTGAACACTGAAGCTTTCTTT; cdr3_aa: CATSRDLSLNTEAFF
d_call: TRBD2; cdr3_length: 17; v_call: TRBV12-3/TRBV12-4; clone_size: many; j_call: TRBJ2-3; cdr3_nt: TGTGCCAGCAGGGGACTAGCGGGGAGTCTTAGGACAGATACGCAGTATTTT; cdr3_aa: CASRGLAGSLRTDTQYF
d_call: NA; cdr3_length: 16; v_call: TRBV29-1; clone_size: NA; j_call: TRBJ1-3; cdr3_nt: TGCAGCGTTGTTGGCTCGGGACCAAGCTCTGGAAACACCATATATTTT; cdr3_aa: CSVVGSGPSSGNTIYF
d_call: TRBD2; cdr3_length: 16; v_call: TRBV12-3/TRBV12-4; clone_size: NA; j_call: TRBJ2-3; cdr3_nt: TGTGCCAGCAGTTTCCCCGGGACTAGCTTCGCAGATACGCAGTATTTT; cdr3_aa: CASSFPGTSFADTQYF
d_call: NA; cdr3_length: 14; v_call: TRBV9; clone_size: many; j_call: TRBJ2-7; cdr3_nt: TGTGCCAGCAGTCTACGGGACTCGGGCTACGAGCAGTACTTC; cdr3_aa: CASSLRDSGYEQYF
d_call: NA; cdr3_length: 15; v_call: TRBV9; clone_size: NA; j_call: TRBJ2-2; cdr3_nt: TGTGCCAGCAGCGTAGCTCAAAAGAATGGCCAGGAGCTGTTTTTT; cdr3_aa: CASSVAQKNGQELFF
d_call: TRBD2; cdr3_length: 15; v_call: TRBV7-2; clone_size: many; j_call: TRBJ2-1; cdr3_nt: TGTGCCAGCAGCGATACTAGCGGTTCCTACAATGAGCAGTTCTTC; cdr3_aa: CASSDTSGSYNEQFF
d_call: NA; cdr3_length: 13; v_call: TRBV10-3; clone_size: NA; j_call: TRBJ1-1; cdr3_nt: TGTGCCATCAGTGAGTCGCGCCATTCTGAAGCTTTCTTT; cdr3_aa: CAISESRHSEAFF
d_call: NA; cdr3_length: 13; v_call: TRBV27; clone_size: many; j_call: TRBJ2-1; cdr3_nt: TGTGCCAGCAGCCCCCACACCCACAATGAGCAGTTCTTC; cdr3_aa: CASSPHTHNEQFF
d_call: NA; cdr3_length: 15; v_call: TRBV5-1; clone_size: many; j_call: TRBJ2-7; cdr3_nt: TGCGCCAGCAGCTTTGGCCCCACCGGGCCCTACGAGCAGTACTTC; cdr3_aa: CASSFGPTGPYEQYF
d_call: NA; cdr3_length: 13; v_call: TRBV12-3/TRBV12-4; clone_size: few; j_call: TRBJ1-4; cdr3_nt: TGTGCCAGCAGTTTGTATCTTAATGAAAAACTGTTTTTT; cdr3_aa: CASSLYLNEKLFF
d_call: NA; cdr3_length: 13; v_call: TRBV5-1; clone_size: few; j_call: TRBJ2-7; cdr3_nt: TGCGCCAGCAGCTCAGCAGGCGGCAACGAGCAGTACTTC; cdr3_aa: CASSSAGGNEQYF
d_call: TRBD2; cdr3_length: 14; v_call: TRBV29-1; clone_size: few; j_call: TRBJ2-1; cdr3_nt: TGCAGCGTGGGCGGGGGGGCTATATACAATGAGCAGTTCTTC; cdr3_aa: CSVGGGAIYNEQFF
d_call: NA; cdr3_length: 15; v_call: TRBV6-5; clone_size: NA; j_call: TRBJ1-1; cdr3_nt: TGTGCCAGCAGTTACGAGGACCCCATGAACACTGAAGCTTTCTTT; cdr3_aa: CASSYEDPMNTEAFF
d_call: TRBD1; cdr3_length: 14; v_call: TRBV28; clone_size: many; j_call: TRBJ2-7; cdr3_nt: TGTGCCAGCAGTTTCGCAGGGGGCGGGGACGAGCAGTACTTC; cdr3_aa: CASSFAGGGDEQYF
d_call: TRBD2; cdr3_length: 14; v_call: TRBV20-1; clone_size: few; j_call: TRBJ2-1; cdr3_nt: TGCAGTGCTAGGGGACTAGCGAACTACAATGAGCAGTTCTTC; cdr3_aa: CSARGLANYNEQFF
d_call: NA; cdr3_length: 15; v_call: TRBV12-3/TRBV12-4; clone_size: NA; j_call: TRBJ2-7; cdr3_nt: TGTGCCAGCAGCCACGGGACAAAGAGCTCCTACGAGCAGTACTTC; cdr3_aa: CASSHGTKSSYEQYF
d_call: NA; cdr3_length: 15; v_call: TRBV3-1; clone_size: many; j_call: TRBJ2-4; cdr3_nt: TGTGCCAGCAGCCAAGAACAGAGACCTCAAAACATTCAGTACTTC; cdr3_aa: CASSQEQRPQNIQYF
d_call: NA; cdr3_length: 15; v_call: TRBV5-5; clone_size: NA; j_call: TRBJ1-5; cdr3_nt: TGTGCCAGCAGCTTGGCCTGGCAGGGAAATCAGCCCCAGCATTTT; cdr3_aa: CASSLAWQGNQPQHF
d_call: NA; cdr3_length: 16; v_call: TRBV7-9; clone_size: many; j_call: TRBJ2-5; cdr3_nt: TGTGCCAGCAGCGCGCGTGAGGGGACGGATCAAGAGACCCAGTACTTC; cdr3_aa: CASSAREGTDQETQYF
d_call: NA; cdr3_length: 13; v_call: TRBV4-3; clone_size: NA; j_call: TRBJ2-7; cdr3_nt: TGCGCCAGCAGCCAAGGGGTAGCATACGAGCAGTACTTC; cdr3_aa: CASSQGVAYEQYF
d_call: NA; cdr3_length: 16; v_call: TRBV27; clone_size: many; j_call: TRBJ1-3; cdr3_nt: TGTGCCAGCAGTGCCTCCTCGGGCGACTCTGGAAACACCATATATTTT; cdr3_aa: CASSASSGDSGNTIYF
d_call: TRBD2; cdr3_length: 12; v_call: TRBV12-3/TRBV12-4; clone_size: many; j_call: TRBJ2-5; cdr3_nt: TGTGCCAGCACGGGGGGTAGAGAGACCCAGTACTTC; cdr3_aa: CASTGGRETQYF
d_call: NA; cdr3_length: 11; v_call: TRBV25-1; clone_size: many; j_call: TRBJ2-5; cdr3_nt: TGTGCCAGTGACAGGAGGGGGACCCAGTACTTC; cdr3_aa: CASDRRGTQYF
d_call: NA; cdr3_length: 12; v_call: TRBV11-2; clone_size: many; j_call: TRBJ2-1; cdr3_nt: TGTGCCAGCAGCTCGACAGGCACTGAGCAGTTCTTC; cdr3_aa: CASSSTGTEQFF
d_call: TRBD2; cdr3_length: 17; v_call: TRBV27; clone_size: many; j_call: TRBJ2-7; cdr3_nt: TGTGCCAGCAGTTCCCTCGGGAGGGCAGGGGTCGTTTACGAGCAGTACTTC; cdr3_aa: CASSSLGRAGVVYEQYF
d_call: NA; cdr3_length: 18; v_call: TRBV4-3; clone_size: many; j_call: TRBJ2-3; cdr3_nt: TGCGCCAGCAGCCAAGATAAAGGCGCAGGGGCTAAGTGGGATACGCAGTATTTT; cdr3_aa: CASSQDKGAGAKWDTQYF
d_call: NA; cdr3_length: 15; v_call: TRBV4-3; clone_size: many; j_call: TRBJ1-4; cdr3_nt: TGCGCCAGCAGCCTTCTTTGGGCAACTAATGAAAAACTGTTTTTT; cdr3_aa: CASSLLWATNEKLFF
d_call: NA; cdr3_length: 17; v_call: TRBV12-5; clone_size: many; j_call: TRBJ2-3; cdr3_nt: TGTGCTAGTGGTTTGAGTCCCGGCGGGCCCCCCACAGATACGCAGTATTTT; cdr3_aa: CASGLSPGGPPTDTQYF
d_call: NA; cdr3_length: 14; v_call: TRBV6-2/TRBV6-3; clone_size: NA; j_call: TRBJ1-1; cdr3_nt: TGTGCCAGCACTCTTCCGGACAGTATCCTTGAAGCTTTCTTT; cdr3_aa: CASTLPDSILEAFF
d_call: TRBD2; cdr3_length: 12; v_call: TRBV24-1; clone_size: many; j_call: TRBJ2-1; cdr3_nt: TGTGCCACCGCTATAGCGGGGTTTGAGCAGTTCTTC; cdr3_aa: CATAIAGFEQFF
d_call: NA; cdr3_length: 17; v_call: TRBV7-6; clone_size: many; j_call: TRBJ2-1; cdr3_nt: TGTGCCAGCAGCTCCCATCGGTCGTCTAGCTCCTACAATGAGCAGTTCTTC; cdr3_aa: CASSSHRSSSSYNEQFF
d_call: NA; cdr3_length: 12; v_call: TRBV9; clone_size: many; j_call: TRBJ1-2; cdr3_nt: TGTGCCAGCAGCCCCCCCGGCTATGGCTACACCTTC; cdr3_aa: CASSPPGYGYTF
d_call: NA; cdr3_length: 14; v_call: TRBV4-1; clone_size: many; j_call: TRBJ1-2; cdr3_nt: TGCGCCAGCAGCCCCCCGGGGGGAAACTATGGCTACACCTTC; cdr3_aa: CASSPPGGNYGYTF
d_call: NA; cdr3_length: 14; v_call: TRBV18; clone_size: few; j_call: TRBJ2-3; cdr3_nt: TGTGCCAGCTCATCAACGAACGAACAGTTTACGCAGTATTTT; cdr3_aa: CASSSTNEQFTQYF
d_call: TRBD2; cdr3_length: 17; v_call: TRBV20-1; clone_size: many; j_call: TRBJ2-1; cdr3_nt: TGCAGTGCTAGAGATTCGTCTAGCGGGAGTAAAGGGAATGAGCAGTTCTTC; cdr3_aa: CSARDSSSGSKGNEQFF